Sequencing of this T cell receptor (beta chain) was carried out in a study of T cell repertoires in cytomegalovirus infection. Notes on the study in general: Of the TCR beta families, the public ones yielded a cumulative frequency that identified carriers of CMV plus the relevant HLA. Across the ex vivo response, the dominant clonotypes were HLA-C-restricted CMV-specific TCR beta clonotypes.

From the reads, TCRdb called clonotypes with MiXCR, one entry per CDR3 protein. Among around 100,000 distinct CDR3 sequences listed, around 10% were seen once. Worth noting for this clonotype: Its target is unknown.

The V gene's germline CDR1 is SGHTA and CDR2 FQGNSA. The CDR3 totals 15 residues. Between the trimmed V and J ends, which lost 1 base and 5 bases, there was a span of 14 bases. The sequence was obtained from a human donor in good health (CMV status not recorded). Some clones in this sample may be carry-over from other donors' samples. Sequenced: PBMCs, sequenced either directly or after in vitro stimulation (not recorded which). The chain combines TRBV7-2 with TRBJ2-5; a weak D match, TRBD2 (5 bases). This CDR3 is CASSLGSGSWETQYF. CDR3 nucleotides: TGTGCCAGCAGCTTAGGCTCGGGGTCCTGGGAGACCCAGTACTTC.